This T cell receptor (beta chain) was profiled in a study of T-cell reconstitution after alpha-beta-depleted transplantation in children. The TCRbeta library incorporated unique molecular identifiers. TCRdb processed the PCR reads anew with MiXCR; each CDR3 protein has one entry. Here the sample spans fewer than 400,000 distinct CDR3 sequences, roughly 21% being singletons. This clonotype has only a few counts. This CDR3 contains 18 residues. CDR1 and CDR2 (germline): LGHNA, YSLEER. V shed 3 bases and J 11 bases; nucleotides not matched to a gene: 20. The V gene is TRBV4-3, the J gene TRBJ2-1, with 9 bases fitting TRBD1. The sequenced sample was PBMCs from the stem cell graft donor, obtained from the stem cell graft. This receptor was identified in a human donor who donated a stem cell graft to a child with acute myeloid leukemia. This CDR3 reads CASSQGQGTRAPQGQQFF. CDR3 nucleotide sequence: TGCGCCAGCAGCCAGGGACAGGGAACGAGGGCCCCTCAGGGGCAGCAGTTCTTC.